A selection of T cell receptor beta chains follows, all from one sample in a study of T cell responses to AZD1222 COVID-19 vaccine. The protocol was immunoSEQ multiplex PCR, while the TCRdb copy is restricted to in-frame clones and leaves out a portion. The sample yields over 75,000 clones, 80% to 90% seen once. Sequencing used peripheral blood, obtained on day 0 of AZD1222 vaccination. These TCRs come from an adult in good health. CDR3s include the opening cysteine and the closing phenylalanine or tryptophan. Where a row states a size, it is once, few, many or the class of an expanded clone; other rows omit it.

CDR3: CSTPLREKLFF; J: TRBJ1-4; V: TRBV20-1; size: NA
CDR3: CAWSYVSSGNTIYF; J: TRBJ1-3; V: TRBV30; size: NA
CDR3: CASSSETSGVGVNTGELFF; J: TRBJ2-2; V: TRBV5-1; size: NA
CDR3: CSANRGRRNTIYF; J: TRBJ1-3; V: TRBV29-1; size: once
CDR3: CASSRTGLSGNTIYF; J: TRBJ1-3; V: TRBV3-1/TRBV3-2; size: NA
CDR3: CASTSFDEKLFF; J: TRBJ1-4; V: TRBV6-6; size: NA
CDR3: CASSQDEGNYGYTF; J: TRBJ1-2; V: TRBV4-2; size: NA
CDR3: CASSSGRRYNEQFF; J: TRBJ2-1; V: TRBV7-3; size: NA
CDR3: CASSWPDGDTIYF; J: TRBJ1-3; V: TRBV5-5; size: NA
CDR3: CASSLVPGSSYNSPLHF; J: TRBJ1-6; V: TRBV5-6; size: NA
CDR3: CASSLALGGNTDTQYF; J: TRBJ2-3; V: TRBV5-1; size: NA
CDR3: CASSPRESSYNEQFF; J: TRBJ2-1; V: TRBV18; size: NA
CDR3: CASSWSEGISGNTIYF; J: TRBJ1-3; V: TRBV5-1; size: NA
CDR3: CASNSAGATDTQYF; J: TRBJ2-3; V: TRBV2; size: once
CDR3: CASSQASSLAKNIQYF; J: TRBJ2-4; V: TRBV14; size: NA
CDR3: CASSEINQPQHF; J: TRBJ1-5; V: TRBV28; size: NA
CDR3: CASTRPGSPLHF; J: TRBJ1-6; V: TRBV27; size: NA
CDR3: CASSYRFSGANVLTF; J: TRBJ2-6; V: TRBV6-5; size: NA
CDR3: CASSLRSSGNTIYF; J: TRBJ1-3; V: TRBV3-1/TRBV3-2; size: NA
CDR3: CASSYTGNSPLHF; J: TRBJ1-6; V: TRBV11-2; size: few
CDR3: CASSLGGGGSDTQYF; J: TRBJ2-3; V: TRBV11-1; size: NA
CDR3: CASSLVTGESPLHF; J: TRBJ1-6; V: TRBV5-1; size: NA
CDR3: CASSRGDRVQETQYF; J: TRBJ2-5; V: TRBV6-5; size: NA
CDR3: CASSERGGTDTQYF; J: TRBJ2-3; V: TRBV6-4; size: few
CDR3: CASSPTGGRSSGNTIYF; J: TRBJ1-3; V: TRBV5-1; size: few
CDR3: CASSWDRRRTEAFF; J: TRBJ1-1; V: TRBV19; size: NA
CDR3: CASSPLGSSTGELFF; J: TRBJ2-2; V: TRBV21-1; size: NA
CDR3: CASQATSVQETQYF; J: TRBJ2-5; V: TRBV7-9; size: NA
CDR3: CSVELRGTNTGELFF; J: TRBJ2-2; V: TRBV29-1; size: NA
CDR3: CASSLSRTTADTQYF; J: TRBJ2-3; V: TRBV27; size: NA
CDR3: CATSDLGGGWNTEAFF; J: TRBJ1-1; V: TRBV24-1; size: NA
CDR3: CASSRGVGSDTQYF; J: TRBJ2-3; V: TRBV27; size: NA
CDR3: CASSYSGGHQETQYF; J: TRBJ2-5; V: TRBV6-5; size: NA
CDR3: CASSQNTGREQYF; J: TRBJ2-7; V: TRBV3-1/TRBV3-2; size: NA
CDR3: CASSNPSAGGGDTQYF; J: TRBJ2-3; V: TRBV4-1; size: NA
CDR3: CASSSDSYEQYF; J: TRBJ2-7; V: TRBV5-6; size: NA
CDR3: CASSRDRGAEAFF; J: TRBJ1-1; V: TRBV18; size: NA
CDR3: CASSLAPAITDTQYF; J: TRBJ2-3; V: TRBV7-9; size: NA
CDR3: CATSDWGGNQPQHF; J: TRBJ1-5; V: TRBV24-1; size: NA
CDR3: CASSFTRNEQFF; J: TRBJ2-1; V: TRBV5-1; size: few
CDR3: CASSPRQGAYEQYF; J: TRBJ2-7; V: TRBV9; size: NA
CDR3: CASSQGGDWDIQYF; J: TRBJ2-4; V: TRBV4-2; size: NA
CDR3: CASSQGREMNTEAFF; J: TRBJ1-1; V: TRBV3-1/TRBV3-2; size: NA
CDR3: CASSQVGRGTGELFF; J: TRBJ2-2; V: TRBV3-1/TRBV3-2; size: NA
CDR3: CASSYSGRADTQYF; J: TRBJ2-3; V: TRBV6-2/TRBV6-3; size: NA
CDR3: CALGGGTGELFF; J: TRBJ2-2; V: TRBV28; size: NA
CDR3: CASTLFYHRGGTEAFF; J: TRBJ1-1; V: TRBV5-5; size: NA
CDR3: CASEALGLTEAFF; J: TRBJ1-1; V: TRBV19; size: NA
CDR3: CASSLSSGEGEQYF; J: TRBJ2-7; V: TRBV28; size: NA
CDR3: CASTRTDRNEKLFF; J: TRBJ1-4; V: TRBV19; size: NA
CDR3: CASSLLTGSGGEQYF; J: TRBJ2-7; V: TRBV27; size: NA